The present T cell receptor beta chain was sequenced within a study of T cell repertoires in cytomegalovirus infection. Study-wide context: Through public TCR beta signatures, both CMV infection and matching HLA type were indicated.

TCRdb reprocessed the reads via MiXCR and lists one record per CDR3 protein. The table lists about 770,000 distinct CDR3 sequences, 25% to 35% of them singletons. This clonotype appeared a few times. Its antigen is not identified. Study conclusions and caveats: Cumulative frequency of public TCR beta families picked out carriers of CMV plus the relevant HLA. Dominating the ex vivo response were TCR beta clonotypes that were CMV-specific and HLA-C-restricted.

Sequences were derived from cultured CD8+ T cells from PBMCs, sampled from culture after CMV antigen stimulation. The clonotype comes from a human donor in good health (CMV status not recorded). Some clones in this sample may be carry-over from other donors' samples.

CDR3 DNA: TGTGCCAGCAGTCTTCAGACTAGCACAGATACGCAGTATTTT. It codes for CASSLQTSTDTQYF. V and J are TRBV27 and TRBJ2-3, with D hard to call. CDR3 size: 14 residues. Per germline, CDR1 MNHEY and CDR2 SMNVEV (reference sequence). The V end lost 5 bases, the J end lost 0 bases, and 9 bases lay between the germline ends.